The T cell receptor beta chain under discussion was sequenced for a study of cytomegalovirus exposure and HLA in healthy donors. Vbeta (60) and Jbeta (13) primers were used in the PCR. Sequenced by immunoSEQ multiplex PCR; TCRdb stores in-frame clones only, minus some. The sample shows 100,000 to 130,000 clones, over 60% of them seen only once. The germline V gene has CDR1 SGHRS and CDR2 YFSETQ. The CDR3 consists of 15 residues. Trimming removed 4 bases from V and 0 bases from J; junction bases left unmatched: 5. The specimen sequenced was PBMCs. The chain employs TRBV5-1 and TRBJ1-1, with TRBD1 identical over 8 bases. The TCR comes from a male donor in good health and CMV-seronegative. The DNA of the CDR3 is TGCGCCAGCAGCGAACGGACAGGGATGAACACTGAAGCTTTCTTT. This translates into CASSERTGMNTEAFF.